Below are 12 T cell receptor beta chains sequenced from a single sample in a study of blood T cells in healthy people across ages. Using a J-beta primer mix together with a sample-barcoded 5' primer, a second PCR was run for roughly 7 to 11 cycles. MiXCR was run by TCRdb on the 5' RACE reads, yielding one entry per CDR3 protein. The sample includes some 1.7 million distinct CDR3 sequences, 25% to 30% of them seen just once. Material: blood. Receptor source: a woman in her 30s in good health.

The chain is built from TRBV3-1 and TRBJ2-1; TRBD2 agrees at 10 bases. Unmatched junction bases numbered 3, after V lost 2 bases and J lost 8 bases. The CDR3 totals 14 residues. Germline V lookup: CDR1 LGHDT, CDR2 YNNKEL (reference sequence). The CDR3 DNA is TGTGCCAGCAGCCAACTAGCGGGAGCCCATGAGCAGTTCTTC. This encodes CASSQLAGAHEQFF.

This sequence joins TRBV14 and TRBJ2-1; D possibly corresponds to TRBD1 (5 bases). Trimming shortened V by 2 bases and J by 1 base, and 9 bases separated the two germline ends. The germline V gene has CDR1 SGHDN and CDR2 FVKESK. This CDR3 has 15 residues. As DNA, the CDR3 is TGTGCCAGCAGCCAACGGACAAGGTCCTACAATGAGCAGTTCTTC. This gives the protein CASSQRTRSYNEQFF.

The chain combines TRBV6-6 with TRBJ2-1, with D tentatively TRBD2 (6 bases). V was trimmed by 6 bases and J by 3 bases, leaving 18 bases between them. CDR3 size: 16 residues. Per the germline V gene, CDR1 is MNHNY and CDR2 is SVGAGI (reference sequence). The CDR3 nucleotides read TGTGCCAGCAGGGGCACGGGGGACGGTAACTACAATGAGCAGTTCTTC. This encodes CASRGTGDGNYNEQFF.

This clonotype has more than one count but fewer than ten. This chain connects TRBV6-6 to TRBJ2-3; the D is unclear. Germline V gene lookup returns CDR1 MNHNY and CDR2 SVGAGI (reference sequence). The V end lost 4 bases, the J end lost 1 base, and 9 bases lay between the germline ends. The CDR3 covers 14 residues. The CDR3 DNA reads TGTGCCAGCAGTTTGTGGGTCGGCACAGATACGCAGTATTTT. As protein: CASSLWVGTDTQYF.

This chain uses TRBV5-4 with TRBJ2-1, with unresolved D. Between the trimmed V and J ends, which lost 3 bases and 8 bases, there was a span of 12 bases. CDR3 length equals 13 residues. Germline-derived CDR1 and CDR2 are SGHNT and YYREEE (reference sequence). The DNA of the CDR3 is TGTGCCAGCAGCTCGCCCATAGACGATGAGCAGTTCTTC. Translation: CASSSPIDDEQFF.

For this clonotype: The CDR3 does not close with the conserved phenylalanine or tryptophan, likely indicating a read error. The CDR3 bases are TGTGCCAGCTCACCACAGGACAGGGCAAGGGAGCAGTACTGC. Amino acids: CASSPQDRAREQYC. The genes are TRBV18 and TRBJ2-7; TRBD1 matches at 8 bases. Germline V gene lookup returns CDR1 KGHSH and CDR2 LQKENI. V gave up 1 base and J gave up 7 bases; unmatched junction bases: 6. The CDR3 spans 14 residues.

The chain links TRBV7-9 to TRBJ2-5; no definite D call. The germline CDR1 and CDR2 sequences are SEHNR and FQNEAQ (reference sequence). The V and J ends lost 5 bases and 3 bases respectively, with 16 bases between them. The CDR3 extends over 15 amino acids. The CDR3 spells CASSPTGVPEETQYF. Written as DNA, the CDR3 is TGTGCCAGCAGCCCAACGGGTGTTCCGGAAGAGACCCAGTACTTC.

This clonotype was counted a few times. This rearrangement joins TRBV3-1 to TRBJ1-6, with D tentatively TRBD1 (6 bases). Trimming took off 2 bases at V and 14 bases at J, with 13 bases between the two ends. Germline lookup yields CDR1 LGHDT and CDR2 YNNKEL (reference sequence). CDR3 size: 13 residues. Here the CDR3 DNA reads TGTGCCAGCAGCCAATCAGACAGGCAGACCCTCCACTTT. Its translation is CASSQSDRQTLHF.

This clonotype occurred a few times. The V and J genes are TRBV5-1 and TRBJ1-1; 7 nucleotides align to TRBD1. The CDR3 covers 14 residues. The J segment lost 5 bases and the V segment lost 4 bases, leaving 8 bases of the junction unmatched. Per germline, CDR1 SGHRS and CDR2 YFSETQ. The CDR3 spells CASSGDSAGTEAFF. The CDR3 DNA reads TGCGCCAGCAGCGGGGACAGCGCGGGGACTGAAGCTTTCTTT.

There are many counts of this clonotype. The chain carries TRBV10-3 and TRBJ1-6; possibly TRBD1 for D (6 bases). V was trimmed by 11 bases and J by 8 bases, leaving 16 bases between them. Per the germline V gene, CDR1 is ENHRY and CDR2 is SYGVKD. CDR3 length: 13 residues. This CDR3 is CAVSRGIDSPLHF. The DNA of the CDR3 is TGTGCCGTTAGCAGGGGTATAGATTCACCCCTCCACTTT.

The chain links TRBV5-5 to TRBJ1-5, with D perhaps TRBD1 (5 bases). The CDR3 consists of 15 residues. Germline-derived CDR1 and CDR2 are SGHKS and YYEKEE (reference sequence). V lost 4 bases, J lost 1 base, and 12 bases lay in between. For the CDR3, the DNA is TGTGCCAGCAGCCCTTTCGGGGACAGCAATCAGCCCCAGCATTTT. This codes for CASSPFGDSNQPQHF.

The chain uses TRBV5-1 and TRBJ2-3; 7 nucleotides agree with TRBD2. There are 16 residues in the CDR3. Germline values: CDR1 SGHRS, CDR2 YFSETQ. The V gene end was trimmed by 0 bases and the J gene end by 9 bases; junction bases not matched to a gene: 13. For the CDR3, the DNA is TGCGCCAGCAGCTTGGATGTCGGCCGGGAGGTCGGCACGCAGTATTTT. This codes for CASSLDVGREVGTQYF. Full variable domain (rest looked up from reference TRBV5-1 and TRBJ2-3): KAGVTQTPRYLIKTRGQQVTLSCSPISGHRSVSWYQQTPGQGLQFLFEYFSETQRNKGNFPGRFSGRQFSNSRSEMNVSTLELGDSALYLCASSLDVGREVGTQYFGPGTRLTVL.